The present TCR beta chain was sequenced within a study of blood T cells in healthy people across ages. Researchers report isolating at least 6 million PBMCs per sample. This clonotype has more than one count but fewer than ten. Its antigen remains unknown. Study results and limitations: It was found that TCR beta diversity correlated strongly with the percentage of naive T cells.

Germline V gives CDR1 SSHAT, CDR2 FNYEAQ (reference sequence). This CDR3 is 16 amino acids long. V was pared by 4 bases and J by 1 base, with 6 bases of the junction left unmatched. Next came a second PCR, run for about 6 to 11 cycles, which used a sample-barcoded 5' primer along with a J-beta primer mix. With 12 random nucleotides, a template-switch adaptor tagged each individual cDNA molecule. MiXCR, run by TCRdb on the 5' RACE reads, gives a single entry per CDR3 protein. The table lists approximately 600,000 distinct CDR3 sequences, roughly 53% of them singletons. This sequence originates from a man aged 55-75 years in good health. Sequenced sample: blood. V usage is TRBV7-7 and J usage is TRBJ2-5; TRBD2 matches at 10 bases. The CDR3 nucleotides are TGTGCCAGCAGCTCAAGACCTAGCGGGGGCCAAGAGACCCAGTACTTC. Translation gives CASSSRPSGGQETQYF. Drawing the rest from reference TRBV7-7 and TRBJ2-5, the complete variable domain is GAGVSQSPRYKVTKRGQDVTLRCDPISSHATLYWYQQALGQGPEFLTYFNYEAQPDKSGLPSDRFSAERPEGSISTLTIQRTEQRDSAMYRCASSSRPSGGQETQYFGPGTRLLVL.